A single T cell receptor beta chain is shown here with its context. Antigen unknown. Every sample had a minimum of 6.5 million PBMCs isolated. These data come from a study of blood T cells in healthy people across ages. At the level of the study: Template switching caught about one barcoded beta molecule for each two T cells.

The CDR3 runs 18 residues. V shed 1 base and J 9 bases; nucleotides not matched to a gene: 11. The germline gives CDR1 SGHTA, CDR2 FQGNSA. Then a second PCR, running about 7 to 11 cycles, was carried out with a sample-barcoded 5' primer and a J-beta primer mix. TCRdb recomputed calls from the 5' RACE reads with MiXCR, one row per CDR3 protein. The sample carries about 1.4 million distinct CDR3 sequences, 59% recorded once. Regarding the study as a whole: Long-lived donors carried more naive CD4+ cells and greater diversity than aged donors. Per million T cells, the diversity of TCR beta decreased roughly linearly as age advanced.

Source material: blood. The rearrangement links TRBV7-2 to TRBJ2-1; 14 bases are shared with TRBD2. This clonotype originated in a man younger than 35 in good health. The CDR3 DNA is TGTGCCAGCAGCTTAGAAGGGACTAGCGGGAGATCAGGGGGTGAGCAGTTCTTC. It translates to CASSLEGTSGRSGGEQFF.